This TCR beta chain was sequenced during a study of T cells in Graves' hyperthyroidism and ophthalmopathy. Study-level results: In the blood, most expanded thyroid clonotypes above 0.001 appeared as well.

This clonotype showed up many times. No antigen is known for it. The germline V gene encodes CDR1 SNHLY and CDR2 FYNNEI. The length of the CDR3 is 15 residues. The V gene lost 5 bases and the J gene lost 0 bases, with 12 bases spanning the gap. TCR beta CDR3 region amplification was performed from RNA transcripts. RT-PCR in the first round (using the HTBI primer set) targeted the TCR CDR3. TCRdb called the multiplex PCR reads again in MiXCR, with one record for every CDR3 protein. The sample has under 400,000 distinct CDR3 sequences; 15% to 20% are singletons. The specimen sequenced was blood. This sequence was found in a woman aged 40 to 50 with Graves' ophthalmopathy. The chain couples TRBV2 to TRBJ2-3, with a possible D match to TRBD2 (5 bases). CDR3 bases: TGTGCCAGCAGTTCTAGCCTCATGAGCACAGATACGCAGTATTTT. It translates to CASSSSLMSTDTQYF.